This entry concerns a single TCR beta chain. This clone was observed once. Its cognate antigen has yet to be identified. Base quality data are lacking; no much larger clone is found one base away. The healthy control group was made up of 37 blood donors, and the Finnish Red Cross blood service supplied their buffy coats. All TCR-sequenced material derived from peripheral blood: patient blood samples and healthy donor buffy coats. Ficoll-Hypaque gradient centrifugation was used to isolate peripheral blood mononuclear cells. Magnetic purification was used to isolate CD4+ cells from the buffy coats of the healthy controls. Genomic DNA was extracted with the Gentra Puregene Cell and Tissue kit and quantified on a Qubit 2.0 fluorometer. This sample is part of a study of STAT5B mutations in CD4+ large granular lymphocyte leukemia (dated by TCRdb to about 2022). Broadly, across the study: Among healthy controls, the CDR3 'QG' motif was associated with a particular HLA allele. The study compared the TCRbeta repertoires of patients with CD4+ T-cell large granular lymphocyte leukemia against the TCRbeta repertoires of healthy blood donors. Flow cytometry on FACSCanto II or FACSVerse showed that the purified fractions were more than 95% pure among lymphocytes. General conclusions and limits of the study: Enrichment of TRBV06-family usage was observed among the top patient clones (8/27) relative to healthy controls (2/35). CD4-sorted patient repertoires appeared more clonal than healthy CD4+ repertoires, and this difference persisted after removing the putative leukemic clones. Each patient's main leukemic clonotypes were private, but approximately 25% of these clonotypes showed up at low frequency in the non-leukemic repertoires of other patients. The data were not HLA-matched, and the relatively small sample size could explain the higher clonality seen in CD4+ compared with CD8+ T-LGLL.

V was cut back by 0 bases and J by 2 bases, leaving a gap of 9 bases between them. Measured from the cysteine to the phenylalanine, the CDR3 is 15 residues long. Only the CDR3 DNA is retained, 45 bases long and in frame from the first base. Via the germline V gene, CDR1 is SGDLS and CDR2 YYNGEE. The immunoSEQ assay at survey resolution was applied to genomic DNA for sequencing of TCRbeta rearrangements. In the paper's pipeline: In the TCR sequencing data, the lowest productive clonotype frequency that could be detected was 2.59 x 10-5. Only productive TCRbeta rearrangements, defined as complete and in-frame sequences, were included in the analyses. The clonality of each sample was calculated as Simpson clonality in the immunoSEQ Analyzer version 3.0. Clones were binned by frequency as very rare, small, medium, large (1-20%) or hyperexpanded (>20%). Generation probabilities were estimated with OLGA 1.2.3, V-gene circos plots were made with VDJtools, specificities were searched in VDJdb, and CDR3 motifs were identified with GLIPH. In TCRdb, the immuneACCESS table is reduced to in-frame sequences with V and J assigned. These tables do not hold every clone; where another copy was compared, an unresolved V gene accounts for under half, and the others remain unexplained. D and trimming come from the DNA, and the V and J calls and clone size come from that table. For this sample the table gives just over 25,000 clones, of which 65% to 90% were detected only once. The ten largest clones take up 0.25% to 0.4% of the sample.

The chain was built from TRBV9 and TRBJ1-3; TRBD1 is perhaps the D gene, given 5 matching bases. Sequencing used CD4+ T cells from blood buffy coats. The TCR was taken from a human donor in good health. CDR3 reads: CASSVGQGTGNTIYF. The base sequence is TGTGCCAGCAGCGTAGGGCAGGGCACTGGAAACACCATATATTTT.